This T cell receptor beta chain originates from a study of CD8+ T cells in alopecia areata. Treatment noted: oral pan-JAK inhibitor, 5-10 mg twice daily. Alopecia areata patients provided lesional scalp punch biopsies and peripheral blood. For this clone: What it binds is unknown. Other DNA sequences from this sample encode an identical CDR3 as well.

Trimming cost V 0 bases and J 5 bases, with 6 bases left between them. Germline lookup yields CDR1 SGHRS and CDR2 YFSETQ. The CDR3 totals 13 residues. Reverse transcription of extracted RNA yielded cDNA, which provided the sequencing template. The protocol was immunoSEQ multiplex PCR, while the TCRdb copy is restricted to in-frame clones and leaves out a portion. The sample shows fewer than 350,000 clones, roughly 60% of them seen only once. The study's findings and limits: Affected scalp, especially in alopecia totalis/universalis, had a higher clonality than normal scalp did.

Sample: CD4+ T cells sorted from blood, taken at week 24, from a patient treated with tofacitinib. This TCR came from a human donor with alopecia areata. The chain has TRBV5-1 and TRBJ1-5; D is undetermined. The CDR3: CASSLEVDQPQHF. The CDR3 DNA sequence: TGCGCCAGCAGCTTGGAGGTGGATCAGCCCCAGCATTTT.